A single sample is the source of the 26 T cell receptor beta chains below, sequenced in a study of cytomegalovirus exposure and HLA in healthy donors. The PCR made use of 60 Vbeta and 13 Jbeta primers. Profiled with immunoSEQ multiplex PCR; TCRdb holds only in-frame clones, not every one. This table has 150,000 to 200,000 clones, 80% to 85% appearing once. Material: PBMCs. The source of these receptors is a boy aged 5 to 17 in good health and CMV-seronegative.

The CDR3 nucleotides read TGTGCCAGCAGTCACCCTAGGGGAATTGGCTACACCTTC. Amino acid sequence: CASSHPRGIGYTF. V and J are TRBV5-5 and TRBJ1-2; D is perhaps TRBD1 (5 bases). There are 13 residues in the CDR3. CDR1 is SGHKS and CDR2 is YYEKEE in the germline V gene (reference sequence). Trimming stripped 5 bases from V and 7 bases from J, with 15 bases between.

This clone was detected only once. The chain carries TRBV5-1 and TRBJ2-7; TRBD2 matches at 7 bases. The J segment lost 6 bases and the V segment lost 0 bases, leaving 6 bases of the junction unmatched. The V gene's germline CDR1 is SGHRS and CDR2 YFSETQ. The CDR3 runs to 14 residues. DNA of the CDR3: TGCGCCAGCAGCTTGGGGACTAGGGTCCTCGAGCAGTACTTC. It specifies CASSLGTRVLEQYF.

The chain combines TRBV5-1 with TRBJ2-7, with 9 bases identical to TRBD1. CDR1 is SGHRS and CDR2 is YFSETQ in the germline V gene. This CDR3 has 14 amino acids. With V trimmed by 4 bases and J by 6 bases, 8 bases remained unmatched. CDR3 bases: TGCGCCAGCAGCATCGACAGGGGGTTCTCCGAGCAGTACTTC. Translation: CASSIDRGFSEQYF.

The rearrangement links TRBV28 to TRBJ2-1, with 11 bases lining up with TRBD2. The V gene end was trimmed by 6 bases and the J gene end by 2 bases; junction bases not matched to a gene: 9. Germline lookup yields CDR1 MDHEN and CDR2 SYDVKM. This CDR3 comprises 17 residues. The chain's CDR3 is CASSLYGLAGPYNEQFF. Written as DNA, the CDR3 is TGTGCCAGCAGCCTCTACGGACTAGCGGGCCCCTACAATGAGCAGTTCTTC.

For this clone: Germline and junction disagree at one end, which may indicate a read error. This sample also contains other DNA sequences that code for the same CDR3. The chain employs TRBV9 and TRBJ1-3; no firm D call. CDR1 is SGDLS and CDR2 is YYNGEE in the germline V gene. This CDR3 contains 17 residues. In nucleotides, the CDR3 is TGTGCCAGCAGCGTAGAAAATTGGTTCGACTCTAGAAACACCATATACTTT. Residues: CASSVENWFDSRNTIYF.

This clone showed up just a few times. V gene TRBV7-9 combines with J gene TRBJ2-7; TRBD1 is a possible D gene (6 bases). Germline V gene sequence: CDR1 SEHNR, CDR2 FQNEAQ (reference sequence). V dropped 3 bases and J dropped 2 bases, with 11 bases sitting between them. The CDR3 has 14 amino acids. CDR3 nucleotide sequence: TGTGCCAGCAGCTTCGCCGGGACACCCTACGAGCAGTACTTC. Translating gives CASSFAGTPYEQYF.

The chain joins TRBV7-2 to TRBJ2-3; possibly TRBD1 or TRBD2 for D (6 bases each). Germline CDR1 is SGHTA and CDR2 is FQGNSA. V was shortened by 5 bases and J by 9 bases, with 12 bases between the two germline ends. This CDR3 is 12 amino acids long. CDR3 coding DNA: TGTGCCAGCAGCCTAGGGGGAGGAACGCAGTATTTT. Translation gives CASSLGGGTQYF.

The genes are TRBV2 and TRBJ2-7; TRBD1 agrees at 9 bases. The trim removed 6 bases at V and 5 bases at J, leaving 11 bases unmatched. CDR1 is SNHLY, CDR2 FYNNEI, per germline. There are 15 residues in the CDR3. The CDR3 DNA reads as TGTGCCAGCAGACGGATCCGGGACAGGGCACACGAGCAGTACTTC. Translating gives CASRRIRDRAHEQYF.

The genes are TRBV4-1 and TRBJ1-4; D is possibly TRBD1 (5 bases). The germline V gene encodes CDR1 MGHRA and CDR2 YSYEKL. CDR3 length: 14 residues. Trimming stripped 6 bases from V and 5 bases from J, with 13 bases between. DNA for the CDR3: TGCGCCAGCAGGCTCAGGGAAGGAAATGAAAAACTGTTTTTT. This sequence encodes CASRLREGNEKLFF.

This sequence joins TRBV4-3 and TRBJ2-1, with 11 bases identical to TRBD2. This CDR3 comprises 15 residues. V gave up 0 bases and J gave up 10 bases; unmatched junction bases: 5. The germline gives CDR1 LGHNA, CDR2 YSLEER. The CDR3 sequence is CASSQDSLAGGEQFF. CDR3 sequence (DNA): TGCGCCAGCAGCCAAGATTCCCTAGCGGGGGGAGAGCAGTTCTTC.

This rearrangement joins TRBV13 to TRBJ2-4; a possible D gene is TRBD1 (6 bases). V was pared by 5 bases and J by 4 bases, with 12 bases between. The CDR3 is 14 residues long. Looked up from germline, CDR1 is PRHDT and CDR2 is FYEKMQ (reference sequence). The CDR3 DNA sequence: TGTGCCAGCAGCAGCCGGGACAATAAAAACATTCAGTACTTC. This encodes CASSSRDNKNIQYF.

The genes are TRBV27 and TRBJ1-2; 7 bases are a match to TRBD1. J was trimmed by 2 bases and V by 6 bases; bases with no gene match: 3. Looked up from germline, CDR1 is MNHEY and CDR2 is SMNVEV (reference sequence). CDR3 length: 13 residues. The CDR3 coding sequence is TGTGCCAGCAGCCCGACAGGGAACTATGGCTACACCTTC. As protein: CASSPTGNYGYTF.

This rearrangement joins TRBV5-1 to TRBJ2-1; tentatively, D is TRBD2 (6 bases). V was pared by 5 bases and J by 2 bases, with 14 bases between. The CDR3 spans 15 residues. CDR1 SGHRS and CDR2 YFSETQ come from the germline V gene. The DNA for the CDR3 is TGCGCCAGCAGTTCCGGGACTCCACCCTACAATGAGCAGTTCTTC. It is translated as CASSSGTPPYNEQFF.

This clone came up a few times. This sequence joins TRBV6-5 and TRBJ2-5, with D tentatively TRBD1 (6 bases). The CDR3 runs 15 residues. V lost 5 bases to trimming and J lost 7 bases, with 20 bases between them. Germline values: CDR1 MNHEY, CDR2 SVGAGI. CDR3: CASSVIQGSGRTQYF. CDR3 bases: TGTGCCAGCAGTGTCATCCAGGGGAGCGGAAGGACCCAGTACTTC.

J is TRBJ2-1 and V is TRBV7-9; 13 nucleotides agree with TRBD2. The CDR3 loop spans 16 amino acids. V shed 4 bases and J 8 bases; nucleotides not matched to a gene: 8. Germline CDR1 SEHNR, CDR2 FQNEAQ (reference sequence). This chain's CDR3 is CASSSILAGGPDEQFF. The CDR3 nucleotides read TGTGCCAGCAGCTCGATACTAGCGGGGGGGCCTGATGAGCAGTTCTTC.

This chain connects TRBV7-3 to TRBJ2-7; D might be TRBD2 (5 bases). Germline-derived CDR1 and CDR2 are SGHTA and FQGTGA. The CDR3 contains 15 residues. The V end lost 2 bases, the J end lost 3 bases, and 14 bases lay between the germline ends. CDR3: CASSLVGALGYEQYF. CDR3 sequence (DNA): TGTGCCAGCAGCTTAGTGGGAGCCTTGGGCTACGAGCAGTACTTC.

The table lists this clone with a few counts. The chain joins TRBV19 to TRBJ1-2, with D uncertain. The CDR3 runs 15 residues. CDR1 is LNHDA, CDR2 SQIVND, per germline (reference sequence). Trimming removed 3 bases from V and 8 bases from J, with 19 bases in between. CDR3 DNA sequence: TGTGCCAGTAGTATCTTCCATGGACTCCAGGAGGGCTACACCTTC. Protein sequence: CASSIFHGLQEGYTF.

The V call is TRBV28, the J call TRBJ2-2; TRBD2 aligns across 12 bases. Unmatched junction bases numbered 4, after V lost 4 bases and J lost 1 base. The CDR3 covers 17 residues. Germline V lookup: CDR1 MDHEN, CDR2 SYDVKM. In DNA, the CDR3 is TGTGCCAGCAGTTCGCCTAGCGGGAGGGTGAACACCGGGGAGCTGTTTTTT. Protein product: CASSSPSGRVNTGELFF.

The rearrangement uses TRBV11-2 and TRBJ1-1; D is perhaps TRBD1 (5 bases). Trimming stripped 0 bases from V and 10 bases from J, with 15 bases between. CDR3 length equals 14 residues. CDR1 SGHAT and CDR2 FQNNGV come from the germline V gene. CDR3 amino acids: CASSLEGRGGAAFF. CDR3 DNA: TGTGCCAGCAGCTTAGAGGGTAGGGGAGGTGCAGCTTTCTTT.

This chain connects TRBV11-2 to TRBJ2-7, with 12 bases that match TRBD1. J lost 4 bases, V lost 5 bases, and 12 bases had no gene match. Germline V CDR1 and CDR2: SGHAT, FQNNGV. The CDR3 spans 17 residues. CDR3 amino acids: CASSPQFGTGGRYEQYF. CDR3 coding DNA: TGTGCCAGCAGCCCGCAATTCGGGACAGGGGGCAGGTACGAGCAGTACTTC.

The rearrangement uses TRBV5-1 and TRBJ1-1; TRBD1 matches at 9 bases. Per the germline V gene, CDR1 is SGHRS and CDR2 is YFSETQ. V lost 5 bases and J lost 3; bases outside the gene matches: 17. CDR3 length: 18 residues. DNA for the CDR3: TGCGCCAGCAGTCATTCCGGGACAGGGAATAAATGGGACACTGAAGCTTTCTTT. Amino acids: CASSHSGTGNKWDTEAFF.

V gene TRBV7-8 combines with J gene TRBJ2-5; D is perhaps TRBD1 (6 bases). The V gene lost 3 bases and the J gene lost 2 bases, with 13 bases spanning the gap. The CDR3 contains 15 residues. Germline CDR1 SGHVS, CDR2 FQNEAQ. The CDR3 DNA is TGTGCCAGCAGCTTCCTACAGGGTTTTCAAGAGACCCAGTACTTC. Residues: CASSFLQGFQETQYF.

This clone has just one count. The chain recombines TRBV5-4 with TRBJ1-2; 9 bases match TRBD1. Per germline, CDR1 SGHNT and CDR2 YYREEE (reference sequence). This CDR3 contains 15 residues. Germline trimming cut 2 bases from V and 10 bases from J; bases unmatched to any gene: 12. CDR3 bases: TGTGCCAGCAGCTTAGATTACCCGGGACAGGGTCTCTACACCTTC. Its translation is CASSLDYPGQGLYTF.

The chain carries TRBV7-2 and TRBJ1-2; a weak D match, TRBD1 (6 bases). V lost 1 base, J lost 8 bases, and 20 bases lay in between. The germline V gene encodes CDR1 SGHTA and CDR2 FQGNSA. The CDR3 is made up of 16 amino acids. CDR3 nucleotides: TGTGCCAGCAGCTTAGGCCCGCAGGGGAGGGGGTCAGGCTACACCTTC. Translated, it gives CASSLGPQGRGSGYTF.

This clone occurred a few times. V is TRBV29-1 and J is TRBJ1-5; 8 bases agree with TRBD1. The CDR3 has 13 amino acids. Germline values: CDR1 SQVTM, CDR2 ANQGSEA. V lost 6 bases and J lost 4; bases outside the gene matches: 5. The CDR3 coding sequence is TGCAGCGTGGCTTGGACAGGGAATCAGCCCCAGCATTTT. This gives the protein CSVAWTGNQPQHF.

The sample holds one count of this clone. The rearrangement joins TRBV19 to TRBJ1-1; no firm D call. The length of the CDR3 is 15 residues. V shed 8 bases and J shed 1 base, with 17 bases lying between them. Germline CDR1 reads LNHDA; CDR2 reads SQIVND (reference sequence). The CDR3 region is CASHQGRLTNTEAFF. CDR3 bases: TGTGCCAGTCACCAAGGGAGACTTACGAACACTGAAGCTTTCTTT.